Shown below are 3 T cell receptor beta chains from a single sample sequenced in a study of cytomegalovirus exposure and HLA in healthy donors. PCR primers comprised 60 Vbeta and 13 Jbeta primers. Sequenced by immunoSEQ multiplex PCR; TCRdb stores in-frame clones only, minus some. The table includes over 200,000 clones, 55% to 75% detected once. Sequencing was done on a sample of PBMCs. All receptors come from a man aged 35 to 55 in good health and CMV-seropositive.

This chain connects TRBV14 to TRBJ2-1; D unresolved. CDR3 length equals 15 residues. Germline V gene data show CDR1 as SGHDN and CDR2 as FVKESK. V lost 1 base and J 0 bases, leaving 7 bases between the germline ends. This chain's CDR3 is CASSQVPSSYNEQFF. CDR3 nucleotides: TGTGCCAGCAGCCAAGTCCCGAGCTCCTACAATGAGCAGTTCTTC.

V gene TRBV18 combines with J gene TRBJ1-6; D unresolved. With 3 bases removed from V and 2 bases from J, the gap between germline ends came to 8 bases. Germline V lookup: CDR1 KGHSH, CDR2 LQKENI. The length of the CDR3 is 15 residues. The CDR3 region has the DNA TGTGCCAGCTCACCGAGGGAGACCTATAATTCACCCCTCCACTTT. Protein sequence: CASSPRETYNSPLHF.

The chain is built from TRBV4-1 and TRBJ2-7; 8 bases line up with TRBD1. Trimming removed 4 bases from V and 3 bases from J; junction bases left unmatched: 8. This CDR3 contains 15 residues. In germline, CDR1 is MGHRA, CDR2 YSYEKL. CDR3 loop: CASSPVETGDYEQYF. CDR3 nucleotides: TGCGCCAGCAGCCCAGTGGAGACAGGGGACTACGAGCAGTACTTC.